This is a list of T cell receptor beta chains from one sample in a study of cytomegalovirus exposure and HLA in healthy donors. The assay was immunoSEQ multiplex PCR, and TCRdb's table has in-frame clones only and misses some. In the table there are 150,000 or so clones, roughly four fifths of which are singletons. Material: PBMCs. These receptors were taken from a male donor in good health and CMV-seronegative. The CDR3 runs from the conserved cysteine through the conserved F or W. Each record gives: V gene, clone size, J gene, D gene, CDR3 protein, CDR3 DNA. A D gene is named only where the DNA matches it firmly. Clone size appears in some rows only: once, few, many, or a class for an expanded clone.

TRBV14	few	TRBJ1-2	TRBD1	CASSRTGEPNGYTF	TGTGCCAGCAGCCGAACAGGGGAACCTAATGGCTACACCTTC
TRBV9	.	TRBJ2-5	.	CASSRGGERETQYF	TGTGCCAGCAGCCGAGGGGGAGAGAGGGAGACCCAGTACTTC
TRBV5-1	.	TRBJ2-3	.	CASNYGQRTDTDTQYF	TGCGCCAGCAATTACGGACAGCGAACTGACACAGATACGCAGTATTTT
TRBV2	.	TRBJ1-1	TRBD1	CASSEPQGWVTEAFF	TGTGCCAGCAGTGAACCACAGGGGTGGGTTACTGAAGCTTTCTTT
TRBV28	.	TRBJ1-5	.	CASRRGNSNQPQHF	TGTGCCAGCCGAAGGGGCAATAGCAATCAGCCCCAGCATTTT
TRBV28	.	TRBJ1-5	.	CASTIAGGGSNQPQHF	TGTGCCAGCACTATAGCGGGTGGAGGGAGCAATCAGCCCCAGCATTTT
TRBV7-9	.	TRBJ2-3	TRBD1	CASSSQGVTTDTQYF	TGTGCCAGCAGCTCACAGGGGGTCACGACAGATACGCAGTATTTT
TRBV7-2	.	TRBJ2-7	.	CASSLRRGPSYEQYF	TGTGCCAGCAGCTTGAGGCGGGGGCCCTCCTACGAGCAGTACTTC
TRBV9	.	TRBJ2-7	TRBD2	CASSRAGGLNEQYF	TGTGCCAGCAGCAGGGCGGGGGGGCTCAACGAGCAGTACTTC
TRBV5-4	.	TRBJ2-2	.	CASSLVGLNTGELFF	TGTGCCAGCAGCTTAGTGGGGCTAAACACCGGGGAGCTGTTTTTT
TRBV7-9	.	TRBJ1-1	TRBD1	CASSLVLGGNTEAFF	TGTGCCAGCAGCTTAGTCTTAGGGGGCAACACTGAAGCTTTCTTT
TRBV2	.	TRBJ1-1	.	CASRASGVAGTEAFF	TGTGCCAGCAGGGCCTCAGGGGTGGCGGGCACTGAAGCTTTCTTT
TRBV7-6	.	TRBJ1-1	.	CASSFPRGGIHTEAFF	TGTGCCAGCAGCTTCCCAAGGGGGGGCATTCATACTGAAGCTTTCTTT
TRBV28	.	TRBJ1-1	TRBD1	CASSQPPGQGRTEAFF	TGTGCCAGCAGTCAACCTCCGGGACAGGGAAGAACTGAAGCTTTCTTT
TRBV5-5	.	TRBJ1-1	.	CASSLVARGMTEAFF	TGTGCCAGCAGCTTGGTCGCCCGGGGTATGACTGAAGCTTTCTTT
TRBV7-9	few	TRBJ2-1	TRBD2	CSSSLPGAGMFF	TGTTCCAGCAGCTTACCCGGAGCGGGGATGTTCTTC
TRBV4-1	few	TRBJ2-7	.	CASSQNRDSRYEQYF	TGCGCCAGCAGCCAAAACCGGGACTCGAGGTACGAGCAGTACTTC
TRBV13	.	TRBJ2-3	TRBD2	CASSSINGGRNTDTQYF	TGTGCCAGCAGTTCAATTAACGGCGGGAGGAACACAGATACGCAGTATTTT
TRBV7-9	few	TRBJ2-3	TRBD2	CASSLGGLAGVADTQYF	TGTGCCAGCAGCTTAGGAGGTCTAGCGGGGGTTGCAGATACGCAGTATTTT
TRBV9	.	TRBJ2-3	TRBD2	CASSVFSGGDTDTQYF	TGTGCCAGCAGCGTATTCAGCGGGGGGGACACAGATACGCAGTATTTT
TRBV30	.	TRBJ2-3	.	CAWTSTDTQYF	TGTGCCTGGACCTCCACAGATACGCAGTATTTT
TRBV19	.	TRBJ2-7	.	CASSMGRGSGYEQYF	TGTGCCAGTAGTATGGGGAGAGGTTCCGGCTACGAGCAGTACTTC
TRBV21-1	.	TRBJ2-7	.	CASSKALRRENNYEQYF	TGTGCCAGCAGCAAAGCGCTGCGGCGGGAGAATAACTACGAGCAGTACTTC
TRBV5-1	many	TRBJ2-2	TRBD1	CASSLALRTGNPGELFF	TGCGCCAGCAGCTTGGCCTTACGGACAGGGAACCCCGGGGAGCTGTTTTTT
TRBV28	.	TRBJ2-2	TRBD1	CATSHGTGRTGELFF	TGTGCCACCAGCCATGGGACAGGGCGGACCGGGGAGCTGTTTTTT
TRBV19	.	TRBJ2-7	.	CASSSNTGSYEQYF	TGTGCCAGTAGTAGCAATACAGGGAGCTACGAGCAGTACTTC
TRBV7-9	.	TRBJ1-2	TRBD1	CASSLAGTGVYYGYTF	TGTGCCAGCAGCTTAGCGGGGACAGGCGTATACTATGGCTACACCTTC
TRBV19	.	TRBJ2-4	TRBD1	CASTAGQAAQNIQYF	TGTGCCAGTACCGCGGGACAGGCGGCTCAAAACATTCAGTACTTC
TRBV7-2	.	TRBJ1-3	TRBD1	CASSQTGDAGNTIYF	TGTGCCAGCAGCCAGACAGGGGATGCTGGAAACACCATATATTTT
TRBV5-4	.	TRBJ1-1	.	CASSSTGEAFF	TGTGCCAGCAGCTCTACAGGGGAAGCTTTCTTT
TRBV19	few	TRBJ1-1	.	CASISGAISRTEAFF	TGTGCCAGTATTTCAGGGGCCATAAGCCGGACTGAAGCTTTCTTT
TRBV21-1	once	TRBJ2-1	.	CASSKGLGREGDYNEQFF	TGTGCCAGCAGCAAAGGGTTAGGGCGAGAGGGGGACTACAATGAGCAGTTCTTC
TRBV28	once	TRBJ2-7	TRBD1	CASSPGTVEFYEQYF	TGTGCCAGCAGTCCCGGGACAGTAGAATTCTACGAGCAGTACTTC
TRBV19	.	TRBJ2-7	TRBD1	CASGKTGNSYEQYF	TGTGCCAGTGGGAAGACAGGGAACTCCTACGAGCAGTACTTC
TRBV4-1	.	TRBJ1-1	TRBD1	CASSLASGTGATEAFF	TGCGCCAGCAGCCTCGCCTCCGGGACAGGGGCCACTGAAGCTTTCTTT
TRBV10-1	.	TRBJ2-7	.	CASSDRGSSYEQYF	TGCGCCAGCAGTGACAGGGGAAGCTCCTACGAGCAGTACTTC
TRBV28	few	TRBJ2-7	.	CASSPLGVGQAYEQYF	TGTGCCAGCAGCCCCCTAGGGGTCGGTCAAGCCTACGAGCAGTACTTC
TRBV4-3	.	TRBJ1-6	.	CASSQGASYNSPLHF	TGCGCCAGCAGCCAAGGCGCCTCCTATAATTCACCCCTCCACTTT
TRBV10-1	.	TRBJ1-4	TRBD1	CASSVWDRDSEKLFF	TGCGCCAGCAGTGTATGGGACAGGGATTCAGAAAAACTGTTTTTT
TRBV6-1	few	TRBJ2-7	.	CASSENSARHHEQYF	TGTGCCAGCAGTGAAAATTCGGCCAGGCATCACGAGCAGTACTTC
TRBV5-4	.	TRBJ1-2	TRBD1	CASTHRDRPSSYGYTF	TGTGCCAGCACCCATCGGGACAGACCTTCTTCTTATGGCTACACCTTC
TRBV7-2	.	TRBJ2-5	.	CASSFMDYQTQYF	TGTGCCAGCAGCTTTATGGACTATCAGACCCAGTACTTC
TRBV30	.	TRBJ2-3	.	CAWSKSGLTDTQYF	TGTGCCTGGAGTAAAAGCGGGCTAACAGATACGCAGTATTTT
TRBV4-1	.	TRBJ2-7	.	CASSQAAREGPYEQYF	TGCGCCAGCAGCCAAGCCGCCCGGGAAGGACCATACGAGCAGTACTTC
TRBV28	.	TRBJ1-5	TRBD1	CASNLFLGTGAAQPQHF	TGTGCCAGCAATCTTTTTCTGGGGACAGGGGCCGCACAGCCCCAGCATTTT
TRBV27	.	TRBJ1-4	.	CATMGQANEKLFF	TGTGCCACCATGGGCCAAGCTAATGAAAAACTGTTTTTT
TRBV7-9	few	TRBJ2-1	TRBD2	CSSSSLVAGANEQFF	TGTTCCAGCAGCTCTCTTGTAGCGGGAGCCAATGAGCAGTTCTTC
TRBV7-6	few	TRBJ1-2	TRBD1	CASSLGTGDSSYGYTF	TGTGCCAGCAGCTTAGGGACAGGGGATTCTTCATATGGCTACACCTTC
TRBV7-8	.	TRBJ2-7	TRBD1	CASSLGGDRAPSYEQYF	TGTGCCAGCAGCTTAGGGGGAGACAGGGCCCCCTCCTACGAGCAGTACTTC